These 18 T cell receptor beta chains were all obtained from the same sample, sequenced in a study of blood T cell repertoires in COVID-19. TCRdb's table, derived via immunoSEQ multiplex PCR, lists solely in-frame clones and lacks some. The repertoire has about 220,000 clones, more than 65% of them found once; the top ten carry around 2.7%. The specimen sequenced was peripheral blood. The origin of the receptors is a woman between 25 and 40 years old who had recovered from COVID-19.

Here the CDR3 DNA reads TGCGCCAGCACCCACAGACTCAGGGGAACCTACGAGCAGTACTTC. Its protein product is CASTHRLRGTYEQYF. This chain joins TRBV4-1 and TRBJ2-7; a possible D gene is TRBD1 (6 bases). Deletions cut 7 bases from V and 2 bases from J, with 18 bases between. The CDR3 covers 15 residues. CDR1 and CDR2 (germline): MGHRA, YSYEKL.

The V and J genes are TRBV18 and TRBJ2-5; possible D gene TRBD2, 6 bases. This CDR3 region has 16 residues. V was pared by 1 base and J by 2 bases, with 14 bases between. Germline assignment: CDR1 KGHSH and CDR2 LQKENI. For the CDR3, the DNA is TGTGCCAGCTCACCACTTTTAGAACTAGCACAAGAGACCCAGTACTTC. This translates into CASSPLLELAQETQYF.

The chain joins TRBV5-1 to TRBJ1-3; a weak D match, TRBD1 (5 bases). Germline assignment: CDR1 SGHRS and CDR2 YFSETQ. The CDR3 spans 15 residues. The V end lost 4 bases, the J end lost 3 bases, and 14 bases lay between the germline ends. CDR3 region: CASSQDTTGGNTIYF. As DNA, the CDR3 is TGCGCCAGCAGCCAGGACACTACGGGTGGAAACACCATATATTTT.

The chain carries TRBV15 and TRBJ1-1; D gene uncertain. Trimming shortened V by 8 bases and J by 4 bases, and 11 bases separated the two germline ends. Germline V lookup: CDR1 LNHNV, CDR2 YYDKDF (reference sequence). CDR3 length equals 12 residues. The CDR3 reads CATSPLGTEAFF. The CDR3 region has the DNA TGTGCCACCTCCCCCCTCGGCACTGAAGCTTTCTTT.

The chain is built from TRBV12-3 or TRBV12-4 and TRBJ1-1; D gene uncertain. Trimming left V 1 base short and J 1 base short, with 4 bases between. The CDR3 has 13 residues. In nucleotides, the CDR3 is TGTGCCAGCAGTTTAGTCTGGAACACTGAAGCTTTCTTT. As protein: CASSLVWNTEAFF.

The chain has TRBV11-3 and TRBJ1-1, with D tentatively TRBD1 (6 bases). In germline, CDR1 is SGHNT, CDR2 YENEEA. The CDR3 has 17 amino acids. Trimming stripped 4 bases from V and 0 bases from J, with 18 bases between. The CDR3 DNA follows: TGTGCCAGCAGCTCCCCCCGCTGTGGGGGCATGAACACTGAAGCTTTCTTT. Translation: CASSSPRCGGMNTEAFF.

The rearrangement links TRBV5-1 to TRBJ1-2; D not resolved. Trimming took off 0 bases at V and 3 bases at J, with 15 bases between the two ends. Germline V gene data show CDR1 as SGHRS and CDR2 as YFSETQ. The CDR3 sequence is 16 residues long. The CDR3 loop reads CASSLGPLAADYGYTF. The CDR3 nucleotides read TGCGCCAGCAGCTTGGGGCCCTTAGCCGCCGACTATGGCTACACCTTC.

This chain links TRBV29-1 with TRBJ2-1, with 7 bases fitting TRBD1. After removal of 5 bases from V and 8 bases from J, the junction contained 12 bases not matched to a gene. Germline CDR1 is SQVTM and CDR2 is ANQGSEA. This CDR3 is 14 amino acids long. The CDR3 DNA follows: TGCAGCGTTACCGGGGACAGCGTACTCTATGAGCAGTTCTTC. As protein: CSVTGDSVLYEQFF.

A few counts support this clone. The chain is built from TRBV27 and TRBJ1-6; the D gene is possibly TRBD1 (6 bases). The CDR3 runs 14 residues. Deletions cut 11 bases from V and 5 bases from J, with 16 bases between. Per the germline V gene, CDR1 is MNHEY and CDR2 is SMNVEV (reference sequence). CDR3 sequence (DNA): TGTGCCCCCCCCCAGGGGAAAGATAATTCACCCCTCCACTTT. Its translation: CAPPQGKDNSPLHF.

This chain joins TRBV28 and TRBJ2-3, with 11 bases matching TRBD1. Germline CDR1 is MDHEN and CDR2 is SYDVKM. J was trimmed by 5 bases and V by 3 bases; bases with no gene match: 7. This CDR3 is 16 amino acids long. DNA for the CDR3: TGTGCCAGCAGTTTTGCCGGGACAGGGGGTTTAGATACGCAGTATTTT. Its translation: CASSFAGTGGLDTQYF.

This rearrangement joins TRBV4-2 to TRBJ2-5; 12 positions agree with TRBD2. The junction had 8 bases not matched to a gene; V was cut back by 0 bases and J by 3 bases. Germline V gives CDR1 LGHNA, CDR2 YNFKEQ. This CDR3 contains 18 residues. The CDR3 DNA reads TGTGCCAGCAGCCAAGATCGGCAGACTAGCGGGAGTAAAGAGACCCAGTACTTC. Protein product: CASSQDRQTSGSKETQYF.

This chain links TRBV3-1 (or the pseudogene TRBV3-2) with TRBJ2-1; 16 bases match TRBD2. The J segment lost 2 bases and the V segment lost 6 bases, leaving 13 bases of the junction unmatched. The CDR3 covers 20 residues. The germline V gene has CDR1 LGHDT and CDR2 YNNKEL (reference sequence). CDR3 amino acids: CASRQLTGTSGRDPYNEQFF. CDR3 sequence (DNA): TGTGCCAGCAGGCAACTTACCGGGACTAGCGGGAGGGACCCCTACAATGAGCAGTTCTTC.

The chain couples TRBV6-1 to TRBJ1-2, with 9 bases aligning to TRBD1. V was pared by 2 bases and J by 5 bases, with 9 bases of the junction left unmatched. Germline CDR1 MNHNS, CDR2 SASEGT. This CDR3 spans 16 amino acids. CDR3 DNA sequence: TGTGCCAGCAGTGAAAAACTTCCGGGACAGGGATATGGCTACACCTTC. Translated: CASSEKLPGQGYGYTF.

This clone was observed many times. The chain employs TRBV28 and TRBJ1-5, with a tentative D call TRBD1 (5 bases). Germline loops: CDR1 MDHEN, CDR2 SYDVKM. This CDR3 has 13 residues. The CDR3 sequence is CVAARGSYQPQHF. The CDR3 DNA reads as TGTGTCGCCGCTCGGGGGTCCTATCAGCCCCAGCATTTT. The full variable domain, its missing parts supplied by reference TRBV28 and TRBJ1-5, is DVKVTQSSRYLVKRTGEKVFLECVQDMDHENMFWYRQDPGLGLRLIYFSYDVKMKEKGDIPEGYSVSREKKERFSLILESASTNQTSMYLCVAARGSYQPQHFGDGTRLSIL.

The CDR3 region is CASSIENREYNEQFF. The CDR3 DNA reads as TGTGCCAGTAGTATAGAGAACAGGGAGTACAATGAGCAGTTCTTC. The gene calls are TRBV19 and TRBJ2-1; possibly TRBD1 for D (6 bases). The CDR3 is 15 amino acids. Trimming stripped 0 bases from V and 4 bases from J, with 10 bases between. Germline V gene data show CDR1 as LNHDA and CDR2 as SQIVND (reference sequence).

The chain couples TRBV5-1 to TRBJ2-1; 10 bases are shared with TRBD2. Germline-derived CDR1 and CDR2 are SGHRS and YFSETQ. V was clipped by 3 bases and J by 7 bases; unmatched bases: 7. This CDR3 comprises 15 residues. The CDR3 reads CASSSRTSGDNEQFF. DNA of the CDR3: TGCGCCAGCAGCTCCCGGACTAGCGGCGATAATGAGCAGTTCTTC.

This clone was found a few times. The rearrangement links TRBV30 to TRBJ2-2; 7 nucleotides line up with TRBD2. This CDR3 contains 10 residues. Germline loops: CDR1 GTSNPN, CDR2 SVGIG (reference sequence). The ends lost 5 bases at V and 12 bases at J; junction bases unmatched: 3. DNA of the CDR3: TGTGCCTGGCAGCGGGGCAAGCTGTTTTTT. Translating gives CAWQRGKLFF.

The rearrangement joins TRBV5-1 to TRBJ2-1; 10 bases are a match to TRBD2. Germline lookup yields CDR1 SGHRS and CDR2 YFSETQ. The CDR3 covers 15 residues. J lost 7 bases, V lost 0 bases, and 4 bases had no gene match. CDR3 sequence (DNA): TGCGCCAGCAGCTTGGACCTAGCGGGAGTAAATGAGCAGTTCTTC. Encoded protein: CASSLDLAGVNEQFF.